This TCR beta chain was profiled in a study of T cells after somatic rescue of genetic block. This CDR3 spans 14 amino acids. J gave up 3 bases and V 5 bases, and 5 bases lay outside the gene matches. Germline loops: CDR1 WSHSY, CDR2 SAAADI. Clones were read by immunoSEQ multiplex PCR, and TCRdb kept only the in-frame ones, dropping some. Of about 15,000 clones listed, roughly 72% are singletons. This sequence originates from a man aged 18 to 29. The rearrangement links TRBV10-2 to TRBJ2-7; 9 bases are a match to TRBD1. Sequences were obtained from peripheral blood mononuclear cells (PBMCs). CDR3 region: CASSWDRADYEQYF. CDR3 DNA sequence: TGCGCCAGCAGTTGGGACAGGGCAGACTACGAGCAGTACTTC.